This T cell receptor beta chain was captured in a study of T cell responses to AZD1222 COVID-19 vaccine. Regarding the study as a whole: Regions 160-218 and 743-854 dominated among vaccine-associated CD4 TCRs spanning spike. Among spike-specific TCRs, nearly half reportedly target unmutated variant regions. Clonal diversity may have been underestimated, and the donors were mostly white British, with more females than males.

This CDR3 has 14 residues. V lost 0 bases to trimming and J lost 7 bases, with 10 bases between them. CDR1 and CDR2 from the germline V gene are SGHRS and YFSETQ. Assay used: immunoSEQ multiplex PCR; TCRdb lists only in-frame clones, some missing. The table records approximately 140,000 clones, 92% of them present only once. Some second doses came at about 4 weeks and others at about 12 weeks; these were pooled. Comments on this clone: The antigen remains undetermined.

This sample comprised peripheral blood, obtained 28 days after the second AZD1222 dose. The chain employs TRBV5-1 and TRBJ2-2; D possibly corresponds to TRBD2 (5 bases). This receptor was taken from an adult who received the AZD1222 COVID-19 vaccine. CDR3 amino acids: CASSLGQGGGELFF. The DNA for the CDR3 is TGCGCCAGCAGCTTGGGGCAAGGAGGCGGGGAGCTGTTTTTT.